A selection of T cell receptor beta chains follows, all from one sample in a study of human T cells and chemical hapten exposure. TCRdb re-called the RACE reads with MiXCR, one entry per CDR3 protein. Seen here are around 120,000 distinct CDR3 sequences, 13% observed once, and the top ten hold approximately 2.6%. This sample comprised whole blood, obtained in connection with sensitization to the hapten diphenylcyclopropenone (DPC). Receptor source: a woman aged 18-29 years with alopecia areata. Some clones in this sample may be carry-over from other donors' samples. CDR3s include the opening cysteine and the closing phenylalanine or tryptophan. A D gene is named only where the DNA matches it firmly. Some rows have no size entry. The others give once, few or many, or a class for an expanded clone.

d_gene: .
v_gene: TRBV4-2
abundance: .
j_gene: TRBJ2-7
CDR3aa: CASSPQTPSYEQYF
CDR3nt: TGTGCCAGCAGCCCCCAGACACCCTCCTACGAGCAGTACTTC

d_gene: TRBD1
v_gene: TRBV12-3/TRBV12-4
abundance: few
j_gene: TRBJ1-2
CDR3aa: CASSFGQGAHGYTF
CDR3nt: TGTGCCAGCAGTTTCGGACAGGGGGCTCATGGCTACACCTTC

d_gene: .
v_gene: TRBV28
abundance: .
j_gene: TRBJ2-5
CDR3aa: CASRQQETQYF
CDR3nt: TGTGCCAGCAGACAGCAAGAGACCCAGTACTTC

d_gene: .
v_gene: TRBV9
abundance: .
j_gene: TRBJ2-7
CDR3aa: CASYEQYF
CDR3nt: TGTGCCAGCTACGAGCAGTACTTC

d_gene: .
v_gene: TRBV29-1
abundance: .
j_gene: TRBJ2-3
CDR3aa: CSVDFPRVSDTQYF
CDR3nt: TGCAGCGTAGACTTCCCGAGGGTCTCAGATACGCAGTATTTT

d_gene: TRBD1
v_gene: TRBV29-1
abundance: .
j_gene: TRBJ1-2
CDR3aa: CSVEGQGESIYTF
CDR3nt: TGCAGCGTTGAAGGACAGGGGGAATCAATCTACACCTTC

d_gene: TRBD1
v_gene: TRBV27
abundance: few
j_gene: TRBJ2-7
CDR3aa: CASSGPTGAAGEQYF
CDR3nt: TGTGCCAGCAGTGGTCCGACAGGGGCAGCAGGCGAGCAGTACTTC

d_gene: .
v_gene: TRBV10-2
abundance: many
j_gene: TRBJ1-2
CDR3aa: CASSGHRSNYGYTF
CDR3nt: TGCGCCAGCAGTGGTCACCGAAGTAACTATGGCTACACCTTC

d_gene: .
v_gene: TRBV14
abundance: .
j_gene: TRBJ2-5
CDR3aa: CASSQDSRGPAETQYF
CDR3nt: TGTGCCAGCAGCCAAGATTCCCGGGGGCCGGCGGAGACCCAGTACTTC

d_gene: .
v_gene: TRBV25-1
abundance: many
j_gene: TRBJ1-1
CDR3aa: CASSELGRHSEAFF
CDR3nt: TGTGCCAGCAGTGAATTGGGGCGCCATTCTGAAGCTTTCTTT

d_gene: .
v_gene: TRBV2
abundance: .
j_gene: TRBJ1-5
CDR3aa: CASSTTVSNQPQHF
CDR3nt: TGTGCCAGCAGTACGACAGTTAGCAATCAGCCCCAGCATTTT

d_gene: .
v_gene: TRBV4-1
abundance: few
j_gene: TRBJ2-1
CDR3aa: CASSQDLGREQFF
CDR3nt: TGCGCCAGCAGCCAAGATCTTGGAAGAGAGCAGTTCTTC

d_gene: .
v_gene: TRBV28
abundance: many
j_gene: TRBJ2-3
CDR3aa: CASSTPRGGSDTQYF
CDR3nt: TGTGCCAGCAGCACCCCCCGAGGAGGATCTGATACGCAGTATTTT

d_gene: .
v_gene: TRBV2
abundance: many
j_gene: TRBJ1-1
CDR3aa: CASSVTNTEAFF
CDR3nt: TGTGCCAGCAGTGTGACGAACACTGAAGCTTTCTTT

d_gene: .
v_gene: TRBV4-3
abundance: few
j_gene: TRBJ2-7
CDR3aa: CASSQGSGYEQYF
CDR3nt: TGCGCCAGCAGCCAGGGGAGCGGCTACGAGCAGTACTTC

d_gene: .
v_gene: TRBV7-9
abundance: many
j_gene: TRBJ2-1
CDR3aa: CASSLARGWYGEQFF
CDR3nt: TGTGCCAGCAGCTTAGCCAGGGGCTGGTATGGTGAGCAGTTCTTC

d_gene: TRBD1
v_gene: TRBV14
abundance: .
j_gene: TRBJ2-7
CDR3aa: CASSHKQGLSYEQYF
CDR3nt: TGTGCCAGCAGCCACAAACAGGGGCTATCCTACGAGCAGTACTTC

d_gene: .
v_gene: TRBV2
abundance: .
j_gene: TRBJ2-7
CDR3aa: CASSDRGEQYF
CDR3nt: TGTGCCAGCAGTGATCGTGGCGAGCAGTACTTC

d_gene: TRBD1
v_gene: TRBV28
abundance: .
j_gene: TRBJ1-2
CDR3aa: CASTLTGPNYGYTF
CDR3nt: TGTGCCAGCACCTTGACAGGGCCGAACTATGGCTACACCTTC

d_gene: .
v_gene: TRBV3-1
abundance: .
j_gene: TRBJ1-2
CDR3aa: CASSRRGSNYGYTF
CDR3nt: TGTGCCAGCAGCCGGCGGGGATCTAACTATGGCTACACCTTC

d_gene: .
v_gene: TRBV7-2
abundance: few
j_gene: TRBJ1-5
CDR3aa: CASSLGRNQPQHF
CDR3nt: TGTGCCAGCAGCTTGGGGCGGAATCAGCCCCAGCATTTT

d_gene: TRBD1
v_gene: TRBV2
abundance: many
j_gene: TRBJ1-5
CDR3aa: CASKTGGQPQHF
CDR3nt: TGTGCCAGCAAGACAGGGGGTCAGCCCCAGCATTTT

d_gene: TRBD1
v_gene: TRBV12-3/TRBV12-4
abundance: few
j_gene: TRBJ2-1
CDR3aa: CASSPGTGLYNEQFF
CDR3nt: TGTGCCAGCAGTCCCGGGACAGGGCTTTACAATGAGCAGTTCTTC

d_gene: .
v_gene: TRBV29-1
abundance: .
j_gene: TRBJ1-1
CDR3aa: CSAAGGISEAFF
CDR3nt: TGCAGCGCCGCGGGGGGTATCAGTGAAGCTTTCTTT

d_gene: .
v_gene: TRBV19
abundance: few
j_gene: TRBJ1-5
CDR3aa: CASSIASTGQPQHF
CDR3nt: TGTGCCAGTAGTATAGCCTCCACGGGTCAGCCCCAGCATTTT

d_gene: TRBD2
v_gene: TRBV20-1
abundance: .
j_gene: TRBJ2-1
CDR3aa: CSALAGGYNEQFF
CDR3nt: TGCAGTGCCCTAGCGGGGGGTTACAATGAGCAGTTCTTC

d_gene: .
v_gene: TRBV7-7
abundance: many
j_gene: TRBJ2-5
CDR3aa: CASSFGGNQETQYF
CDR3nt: TGTGCCAGCAGCTTCGGGGGCAACCAAGAGACCCAGTACTTC

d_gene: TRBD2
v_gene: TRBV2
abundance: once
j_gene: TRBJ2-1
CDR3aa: CASSAGTSHGDEQFF
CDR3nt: TGTGCCAGCAGTGCCGGGACTAGCCATGGTGATGAGCAGTTCTTC

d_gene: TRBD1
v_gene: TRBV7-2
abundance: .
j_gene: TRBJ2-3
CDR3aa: CASSPRPGGGTDTQYF
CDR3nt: TGTGCCAGCAGCCCCCGCCCAGGGGGAGGCACAGATACGCAGTATTTT

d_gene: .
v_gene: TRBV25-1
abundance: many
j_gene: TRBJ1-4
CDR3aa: CASSGKRQDSLSNEKLFF
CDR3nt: TGTGCCAGCAGTGGCAAACGCCAGGACAGCCTTTCTAATGAAAAACTGTTTTTT

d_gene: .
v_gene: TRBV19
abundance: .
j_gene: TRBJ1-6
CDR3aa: CASTEQAGKSPLHF
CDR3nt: TGTGCCAGTACCGAACAGGCGGGGAAATCACCCCTCCACTTT

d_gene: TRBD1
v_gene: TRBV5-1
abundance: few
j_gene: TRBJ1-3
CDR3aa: CASSSTTGGFSGNTIYF
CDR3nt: TGCGCCAGCAGCTCTACCACAGGGGGCTTTTCTGGAAACACCATATATTTT

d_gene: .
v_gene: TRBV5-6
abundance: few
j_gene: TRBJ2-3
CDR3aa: CASSLTGIGTDTQYF
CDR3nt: TGTGCCAGCAGCTTGACAGGGATCGGCACAGATACGCAGTATTTT

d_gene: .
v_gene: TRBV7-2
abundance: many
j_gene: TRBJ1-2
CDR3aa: CASSLELTGVYGYTF
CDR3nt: TGTGCCAGCAGCTTAGAGTTGACAGGCGTCTATGGCTACACCTTC

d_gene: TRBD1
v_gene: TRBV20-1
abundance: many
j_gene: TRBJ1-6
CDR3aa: CSAITRDRNSPLHF
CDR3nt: TGCAGTGCTATCACCCGGGACAGAAATTCACCCCTCCACTTT

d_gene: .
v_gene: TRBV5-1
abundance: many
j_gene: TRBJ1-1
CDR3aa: CASSLVVNTEAFF
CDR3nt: TGTGCCAGCAGCTTAGTGGTGAACACTGAAGCTTTCTTT

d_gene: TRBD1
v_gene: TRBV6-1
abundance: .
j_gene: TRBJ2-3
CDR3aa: CASSRQGRDTQYF
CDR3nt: TGTGCCAGCAGCAGACAGGGCAGAGATACGCAGTATTTT

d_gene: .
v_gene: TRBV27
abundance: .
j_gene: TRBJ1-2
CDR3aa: CASSPRQHYGYTF
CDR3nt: TGTGCCAGCAGTCCTCGACAGCACTATGGCTACACCTTC